Listed below are T cell receptor beta chains from one sample, sequenced in a study of HIV-infected patients and healthy controls. Each CDR3 protein is one row after TCRdb ran MiXCR on the 5' RACE reads. The sample carries almost 25,000 distinct CDR3 sequences, approximately 7.7% recorded once. The specimen sequenced was blood. These receptors came from an adult in good health. Each CDR3 is given without its conserved first and last residue. Fields, in order: V gene, J gene, CDR3 protein.

>TRBV6-2/TRBV6-3|TRBJ2-2
ASSRGQGNTGELF
>TRBV6-2/TRBV6-3|TRBJ1-5
ASSDPGQRNQPQH
>TRBV18|TRBJ2-3
ASSPGTSGALGTDTQY
>TRBV7-9|TRBJ1-2
ASSLVGVPGQDRYT
>TRBV6-5|TRBJ1-5
ASSLTGTLYSNQPQH
>TRBV2|TRBJ2-3
ASRLGQGTDTQY
>TRBV12-3/TRBV12-4|TRBJ1-5
ASSMQAMGPGSNQPQH
>TRBV9|TRBJ1-2
ASSVGTAPNYGYT
>TRBV20-1|TRBJ2-7
SARATAYEQY
>TRBV19|TRBJ1-2
ATLSGGTNYGYT
>TRBV5-4|TRBJ2-3
ASSLGHWADTQY
>TRBV7-8|TRBJ2-7
ASSPRTVGGYEQY
>TRBV12-3/TRBV12-4|TRBJ1-2
ASSLSLAVYGYT
>TRBV20-1|TRBJ2-7
SATSGGYEQY
>TRBV3-1|TRBJ1-1
ASSPGVTEAF
>TRBV5-6|TRBJ2-7
ASIPRGDSYEQY
>TRBV10-3|TRBJ2-3
AIRASSGGGSDTQY
>TRBV12-3/TRBV12-4|TRBJ2-1
ASSLWTSGGYNEQF
>TRBV30|TRBJ2-3
AWSPGGARDTQY
>TRBV5-1|TRBJ2-1
ASSSGTGDFHNEQF
>TRBV29-1|TRBJ2-3
SVFLAGGALNTDTQY
>TRBV6-5|TRBJ1-1
ASSSDRALEAF
>TRBV2|TRBJ1-5
ASSAEQGSNQPQH
>TRBV10-3|TRBJ1-1
AISGQGTPEAF
>TRBV7-9|TRBJ1-4
ASSYRGFREKLF
>TRBV6-1|TRBJ1-5
ASSIQGYSNQPQH
>TRBV10-2|TRBJ1-5
ASRKDRDSNQPQH
>TRBV12-3/TRBV12-4|TRBJ2-5
ASSPGQLQETQY
>TRBV30|TRBJ1-2
AWMPTYYGYT
>TRBV6-4|TRBJ2-3
ASSEGSTDTQY
>TRBV20-1|TRBJ2-6
SAWTGSGANVLT
>TRBV10-3|TRBJ2-1
AIRGLAGGEQF
>TRBV27|TRBJ2-7
ASGANFYEQY
>TRBV12-3/TRBV12-4|TRBJ1-1
ASSLTENTEAF
>TRBV6-1|TRBJ2-3
ATARTWVTDTQY
>TRBV20-1|TRBJ1-1
SAHRGLNTEAF
>TRBV29-1|TRBJ1-1
SGVDSHTEAF
>TRBV20-1|TRBJ1-1
SASTWGEAF
>TRBV5-6|TRBJ1-1
ASNLVNTEAF
>TRBV9|TRBJ2-2
ASSVQDRQNTGELF
>TRBV29-1|TRBJ2-3
SVGYLAGGKDTQY
>TRBV19|TRBJ1-1
ASRWWNTEAF
>TRBV19|TRBJ1-1
ASSTPAAEAF
>TRBV6-1|TRBJ2-1
ASSLTSGDYNEQF